The rows below give T cell receptor beta chains drawn from one sample of a study of blood T cell repertoires in COVID-19. Assay used: immunoSEQ multiplex PCR; TCRdb lists only in-frame clones, some missing. Of about 140,000 clones listed, about four fifths are singletons. Sequenced: peripheral blood. These receptors came from a human donor in a cohort sampled during active COVID-19. Both conserved end residues are part of each CDR3. The order of the fields is CDR3 length, V gene, clone size, J gene, D gene, CDR3 DNA, CDR3 protein. The D gene is left open where the match is weak. Some rows have no size entry. The others give once, few or many, or a class for an expanded clone.

14	TRBV28	-	TRBJ1-2	TRBD1	TGTGCCAGCAGCGGGGTGGACAGGAGTTATGGCTACACCTTC	CASSGVDRSYGYTF
16	TRBV27	-	TRBJ1-6	TRBD1	TGTGCCAGCAGTTTGCGGACAGGGAGGGCAGTTTCACCCCTCCACTTT	CASSLRTGRAVSPLHF
12	TRBV2	-	TRBJ1-3	-	TGTGCCAGCAGATTAGCTGGAAACACCATATATTTT	CASRLAGNTIYF
15	TRBV13	-	TRBJ2-7	TRBD1	TGTGCCAGCAGCTTTTGGGTAGGGGGCATTAACGAGCAGTACTTC	CASSFWVGGINEQYF
15	TRBV5-5	-	TRBJ2-3	TRBD2	TGTGCCAGCAGCCCTAGCGGGGCCTACACAGATACGCAGTATTTT	CASSPSGAYTDTQYF
16	TRBV6-6	-	TRBJ2-1	TRBD1	TGTGCCAGCAGTCGACAGGGTAAGAGTTCCTACAATGAGCAGTTCTTC	CASSRQGKSSYNEQFF
16	TRBV5-5	-	TRBJ1-2	-	TGTGCCAGCAGCTCCGGGGGGGCCGCCCTCTACTATGGCTACACCTTC	CASSSGGAALYYGYTF
17	TRBV7-9	-	TRBJ2-2	TRBD1	TGTGCCAGCAGCGCAGGGACAGGGGGATCGAACACCGGGGAGCTGTTTTTT	CASSAGTGGSNTGELFF
15	TRBV5-1	-	TRBJ1-1	TRBD1	TGCGCCAGCAGCTTGCGACAGGGGGCTGGACCTGAAGCTTTCTTT	CASSLRQGAGPEAFF
13	TRBV6-5	-	TRBJ1-6	-	TGTGCCAGCAGTTACAAGCTAAATTCACCCCTCCACTTT	CASSYKLNSPLHF
11	TRBV20-1	-	TRBJ2-5	-	TGCAGTGCTCAGGACCAAGAGACCCAGTACTTC	CSAQDQETQYF
13	TRBV7-3	-	TRBJ2-5	-	TGTGCCAGCAGCTTATCCAGCGGGGAGACCCAGTACTTC	CASSLSSGETQYF
15	TRBV5-1	-	TRBJ2-4	TRBD1	TGCGCCAGCAGCTCAGACAGGGTAGCCAAAAACATTCAGTACTTC	CASSSDRVAKNIQYF
15	TRBV5-5	-	TRBJ1-2	TRBD1	TGTGCCAGCAGCGGGGGTGGAGGGGGCGACTATGGCTACACCTTC	CASSGGGGGDYGYTF
13	TRBV10-3	-	TRBJ1-5	-	TGTGCCATCATGCAGGGATTGTTCCAGCCCCAGCATTTT	CAIMQGLFQPQHF
14	TRBV10-3	-	TRBJ2-3	TRBD2	TGTGCCATCACCAATGCGGGGGGTGCAGATACGCAGTATTTT	CAITNAGGADTQYF
14	TRBV24-1	-	TRBJ1-1	-	TGTGCCACCAGTGATTTCGAGGGAGACACTGAAGCTTTCTTT	CATSDFEGDTEAFF
15	TRBV5-1	-	TRBJ1-2	-	TGCGCCAGCAGCTCGCTACAGGTAAACGACTATGGCTACACCTTC	CASSSLQVNDYGYTF
16	TRBV5-6	-	TRBJ1-5	-	TGTGCCAGCAGCCTTCAACCCGGGGGAGGCAATCAGCCCCAGCATTTT	CASSLQPGGGNQPQHF
15	TRBV5-1	-	TRBJ2-7	-	TGCGCCAGCAGCTTTGGGAGAGAGCGTTCCTACGAGCAGTACTTC	CASSFGRERSYEQYF
12	TRBV6-5	-	TRBJ2-1	TRBD1	TGTGCCAGCAGGACAGGGGTGGATGAGCAGTTCTTC	CASRTGVDEQFF
15	TRBV19	-	TRBJ1-2	TRBD1	TGTGCCAGCACTTTACTGGGACAGGGGGTCTATGGCTACACCTTC	CASTLLGQGVYGYTF
14	TRBV2	-	TRBJ2-2	-	TGTGCCAGCATGAGGCAGGGGAACACCGGGGAGCTGTTTTTT	CASMRQGNTGELFF
14	TRBV9	-	TRBJ2-5	-	TGTGCCAGCAGCGTAGGCCCGGTGGTGGAGACCCAGTACTTC	CASSVGPVVETQYF
16	TRBV19	-	TRBJ2-2	TRBD1	TGTGCCAGTATTGGTGGACAGGGGACACACACCGGGGAGCTGTTTTTT	CASIGGQGTHTGELFF
14	TRBV5-5	few	TRBJ2-7	TRBD1	TGTGCCAGCAGCTGGGGGACAGGGCGACAAGAGCAGTACTTC	CASSWGTGRQEQYF
14	TRBV11-2	-	TRBJ2-7	-	TGTGCCAGCAGCCCATTCGGGATAGGGAAGGAGCAGTACTTC	CASSPFGIGKEQYF
15	TRBV10-3	-	TRBJ2-1	TRBD2	TGTGCCATCAGTGATGGACTAGCGGGGGCCGGTGAGCAGTTCTTC	CAISDGLAGAGEQFF
15	TRBV5-1	-	TRBJ1-1	-	TGCGCCAGCAGCCCGACAGGTAACATGAACACTGAAGCTTTCTTT	CASSPTGNMNTEAFF